These T cell receptor beta chains were read from a single sample in a study of blood T cell repertoires in COVID-19. The protocol was immunoSEQ multiplex PCR, while the TCRdb copy is restricted to in-frame clones and leaves out a portion. The data show 110,000 or so clones, roughly 87% seen once. The material sequenced was peripheral blood. The receptors shown here come from a human donor in a cohort sampled during active COVID-19. Each CDR3 is given with its conserved first and last residue. The D gene is left open where the match is weak. Only some rows state a clone size, as once, few, many or a class for expanded clones.

V gene,clone size,D gene,J gene,CDR3 protein,CDR3 DNA
TRBV3-1/TRBV3-2,NA,NA,TRBJ2-3,CASSQDLEGFGTDTQYF,TGTGCCAGCAGCCAAGATCTGGAGGGCTTCGGGACAGATACGCAGTATTTT
TRBV20-1,NA,NA,TRBJ2-3,CSASNDGSTDTQYF,TGCAGTGCTAGTAATGACGGGAGCACAGATACGCAGTATTTT
TRBV23-1,NA,NA,TRBJ1-1,CASSQGQGGTEAFF,TGCGCCAGCAGTCAAGGGCAGGGAGGGACTGAAGCTTTCTTT
TRBV19,once,TRBD1,TRBJ1-6,CASSIRQGEVYSPLHF,TGTGCCAGTAGTATCAGACAGGGTGAAGTCTATTCACCCCTCCACTTT
TRBV5-1,NA,NA,TRBJ2-3,CATKETGSTDTQYF,TGCGCCACCAAGGAAACAGGTAGCACAGATACGCAGTATTTT
TRBV24-1,once,NA,TRBJ2-2,CATSDRYTGELFF,TGTGCCACCAGTGATCGGTACACCGGGGAGCTGTTTTTT
TRBV25-1,NA,TRBD1,TRBJ1-1,CASRQTGGNTEAFF,TGTGCCAGCCGACAGACAGGGGGCAACACTGAAGCTTTCTTT
TRBV5-6,NA,TRBD1,TRBJ2-4,CASSRITGGILAKNIQYF,TGTGCCAGCAGCCGGATTACAGGGGGAATACTAGCCAAAAACATTCAGTACTTC
TRBV2,NA,TRBD1,TRBJ2-7,CALGQEYEQYF,TGTGCCTTGGGACAGGAGTACGAGCAGTACTTC
TRBV5-1,NA,TRBD2,TRBJ2-3,CASSLVGDPSSGGETDTQYF,TGCGCCAGCAGCTTGGTAGGGGACCCTTCTAGCGGGGGCGAAACAGATACGCAGTATTTT
TRBV5-1,NA,TRBD2,TRBJ2-5,CASSSGTSVETQYF,TGCGCCAGCAGCTCCGGGACTAGCGTCGAGACCCAGTACTTC
TRBV6-5,NA,NA,TRBJ2-5,CASSTGLNYQETQYF,TGTGCCAGCAGTACAGGACTAAATTACCAAGAGACCCAGTACTTC
TRBV5-1,NA,TRBD1,TRBJ2-4,CASSPGDRVISIQYF,TGCGCCAGCAGCCCGGGGGACAGGGTGATCAGCATTCAGTACTTC
TRBV7-6,few,NA,TRBJ2-1,CASSPRIFVYNEQFF,TGTGCCAGCAGCCCCAGGATTTTTGTTTACAATGAGCAGTTCTTC
TRBV9,NA,TRBD2,TRBJ2-7,CASSPPQGHTSGSPYEQYF,TGTGCCAGCAGCCCACCCCAGGGACATACTAGCGGGAGCCCCTACGAGCAGTACTTC
TRBV28,once,TRBD1,TRBJ1-6,CASRTGGHNSPLHF,TGTGCCAGCAGGACAGGGGGCCACAATTCACCCCTCCACTTT
TRBV5-1,NA,NA,TRBJ1-6,CASSLTSSASGTSNSPLHF,TGCGCCAGCAGCTTGACCTCATCGGCCTCCGGGACATCGAATTCACCCCTCCACTTT
TRBV19,once,TRBD2,TRBJ2-3,CASSMTSGRPDTQYF,TGTGCCAGTAGTATGACTAGCGGGAGACCAGATACGCAGTATTTT
TRBV6-5,few,NA,TRBJ1-3,CASGPSGNTIYF,TGTGCCAGCGGGCCATCTGGAAACACCATATATTTT
TRBV19,NA,NA,TRBJ1-4,CASSIKAGEKLFF,TGTGCCAGTAGTATCAAGGCCGGGGAAAAACTGTTTTTT
TRBV7-3,NA,NA,TRBJ2-3,CASSPWGGGAGDTQYF,TGTGCCAGCAGCCCCTGGGGGGGCGGGGCGGGGGATACGCAGTATTTT
TRBV6-6,NA,NA,TRBJ1-3,CASSAKTGNSGNTIYF,TGTGCCAGCAGTGCGAAGACAGGAAACTCTGGAAACACCATATATTTT
TRBV10-3,NA,TRBD2,TRBJ2-7,CAISGPGGPMNEQYF,TGTGCCATCAGTGGGCCGGGAGGGCCAATGAACGAGCAGTACTTC
TRBV25-1,NA,NA,TRBJ1-4,CASRAGGSGEKLFF,TGTGCCAGCAGAGCGGGCGGGTCTGGTGAAAAACTGTTTTTT
TRBV27,NA,TRBD1,TRBJ1-2,CASSQGFGYTF,TGTGCCAGTTCACAGGGGTTTGGCTACACCTTC
TRBV6-6,NA,TRBD2,TRBJ2-3,CASSYSGGALDTQYF,TGTGCCAGCAGTTATAGCGGGGGGGCTTTAGATACGCAGTATTTT
TRBV10-3,NA,TRBD2,TRBJ2-3,CAIRGSSTDTQYF,TGTGCCATCCGCGGGAGTAGCACAGATACGCAGTATTTT
TRBV28,few,NA,TRBJ2-1,CASSSVGAGQYNEQFF,TGTGCCAGCAGCAGCGTGGGGGCGGGCCAGTACAATGAGCAGTTCTTC